These 5 T cell receptor beta chains originate from one sample sequenced in a study of cytomegalovirus exposure and HLA in healthy donors. Both 60 Vbeta primers and 13 Jbeta primers went into the PCR. Method: immunoSEQ multiplex PCR; TCRdb's copy keeps in-frame clones and lacks some. The profile covers just over 150,000 clones, with around four fifths appearing a single time and 1.9% taken by the ten largest. The sample was PBMCs. Receptor source: a man aged 18-30 years in good health and CMV-seronegative.

The V call is TRBV9, the J call TRBJ1-2; 9 bases fit TRBD1. Germline CDR1 reads SGDLS; CDR2 reads YYNGEE. This CDR3 has 15 amino acids. J gave up 2 bases and V 0 bases, and 2 bases lay outside the gene matches. The CDR3 bases are TGTGCCAGCAGCGTAGGAGGACAGGGGAACTATGGCTACACCTTC. Residues: CASSVGGQGNYGYTF.

The CDR3 DNA reads as TGTGCCAGCAGTTACGGGACAGTTTGGGGCACTGAAGCTTTCTTT. It specifies CASSYGTVWGTEAFF. The chain recombines TRBV6-5 with TRBJ1-1; 7 bases line up with TRBD1. Trimming removed 2 bases from V and 4 bases from J; junction bases left unmatched: 7. Germline lookup yields CDR1 MNHEY and CDR2 SVGAGI. The CDR3 is 15 residues long.

Concerning this clone: The sample contains more than one DNA sequence encoding this CDR3. The rearrangement links TRBV7-3 to TRBJ2-2; D unclear. Trimming stripped 1 base from V and 1 base from J, with 4 bases between. Germline-derived CDR1 and CDR2 are SGHTA and FQGTGA. The CDR3 totals 14 residues. This chain's CDR3 is CASSLNRNTGELFF. As DNA, the CDR3 is TGTGCCAGCAGCTTAAATAGGAACACCGGGGAGCTGTTTTTT.

The chain carries TRBV4-3 and TRBJ2-7; D possibly corresponds to TRBD1 (6 bases). Germline CDR1 LGHNA, CDR2 YSLEER. The CDR3 loop spans 14 amino acids. Trimming shortened V by 0 bases and J by 7 bases, and 13 bases separated the two germline ends. The CDR3 spells CASSQDQQGPEQYF. Here the CDR3 DNA reads TGCGCCAGCAGCCAAGATCAGCAGGGGCCTGAGCAGTACTTC.

V is TRBV7-2 and J is TRBJ2-7; the D gene is possibly TRBD1 (6 bases). The CDR3 is made up of 16 amino acids. The V end lost 1 base, the J end lost 1 base, and 14 bases lay between the germline ends. The germline V gene encodes CDR1 SGHTA and CDR2 FQGNSA. The CDR3 reads CASSLEPTGWSYEQYF. DNA of the CDR3: TGTGCCAGCAGCTTAGAGCCAACAGGGTGGTCCTACGAGCAGTACTTC.